This paragraph covers one T cell receptor (beta chain) sequence. Its antigen is not identified. The CDR3 is 13 amino acids. Germline V gene lookup returns CDR1 ENHRY and CDR2 SYGVKD. Deletions cut 2 bases from V and 6 bases from J, with 11 bases between. This specimen belongs to a study of blood T cells in healthy people across ages. Findings of the study overall: Diversity was higher, and naive CD4+ cells more numerous, in long-lived donors than in aged donors.

Sample-barcoded 5' priming and a J-beta primer mix drove a second PCR of about 6 to 12 cycles. A template-switch adaptor that had 12 random nucleotides put a tag on each cDNA molecule. Every sample produced at least 2.5 million CDR3-containing paired-end reads. TCRdb itself ran the 5' RACE reads through MiXCR, one entry per CDR3 protein. In the table there are 1.5 million to 2 million distinct CDR3 sequences, about 50% of which are singletons. Isolation recovered at least 6.5 million PBMCs from every sample. The specimen sequenced was blood. The chain uses TRBV10-3 and TRBJ2-7; possible D gene TRBD1, 5 bases. The sequence was collected from a middle-aged woman in good health. For the CDR3, the DNA is TGTGCCATCAGTGAGGGGGCCCCTCGCGAGCAGTACTTC. It codes for CAISEGAPREQYF.